The 12 T cell receptor beta chains reported below all come from one sample, sequenced in a study of blood T cell repertoires in COVID-19. Only in-frame clones appear in the TCRdb table, and some are missing; sequencing was by immunoSEQ multiplex PCR. The table lists 43,000 or so clones, more than 90% of them singletons, with about 6% in the top ten. The specimen sequenced was peripheral blood. The receptors stem from a human donor in a cohort sampled during active COVID-19.

Here the CDR3 DNA reads TGTGCCAGCAGCCCTGCTAGCGGGGGGATTGATACGCAGTATTTT. It yields the protein CASSPASGGIDTQYF. The chain uses TRBV7-9 and TRBJ2-3; TRBD2 agrees at 11 bases. Trimming at V came to 5 bases and at J to 6 bases, leaving 7 bases not matched to a gene. The CDR3 spans 15 residues. Per the germline V gene, CDR1 is SEHNR and CDR2 is FQNEAQ (reference sequence).

The rearrangement links TRBV5-6 to TRBJ1-2; 9 bases are shared with TRBD1. CDR3 length: 18 amino acids. The germline CDR1 and CDR2 sequences are SGHDT and YYEEEE. V gave up 3 bases and J gave up 0 bases; unmatched junction bases: 12. The CDR3 reads CASSYVPDRGQSNYGYTF. CDR3 nucleotide sequence: TGTGCCAGCAGCTACGTTCCGGACAGGGGACAATCTAACTATGGCTACACCTTC.

The gene calls are TRBV4-3 and TRBJ2-6; TRBD2 might be the D (6 bases). Germline CDR1 LGHNA, CDR2 YSLEER. V was shortened by 2 bases and J by 0 bases, with 8 bases between the two germline ends. This CDR3 region has 16 residues. The DNA of the CDR3 is TGCGCCAGCAGCCAAACCGGGGGCTCTGGGGCCAACGTCCTGACTTTC. As protein: CASSQTGGSGANVLTF.

This clone has only one observation. V usage is TRBV20-1 and J usage is TRBJ2-7, with 7 bases aligning to TRBD1. The germline gives CDR1 DFQATT, CDR2 SNEGSKA (reference sequence). The CDR3 runs to 11 residues. The V segment lost 6 bases and the J segment 5 bases; nucleotides outside the gene matches: 4. The CDR3 nucleotides are TGCAGTGCACAACAGGGGAACGAGCAGTACTTC. It translates to CSAQQGNEQYF.

The CDR3 is CASSDSSGGTDTQYF. CDR3 coding DNA: TGTGCCAGCAGTGACTCGAGCGGGGGCACAGATACGCAGTATTTT. The chain is built from TRBV6-4 and TRBJ2-3, with TRBD2 matching 7 bases. J gave up 1 base and V 0 bases, and 1 base lay outside the gene matches. This CDR3 comprises 15 residues. CDR1 is MRHNA, CDR2 SNTAGT, per germline.

The V gene is TRBV5-5, the J gene TRBJ1-2; a weak D match, TRBD1 (5 bases). Trimming left V 4 bases short and J 2 bases short, with 18 bases between. Germline CDR1 reads SGHKS; CDR2 reads YYEKEE (reference sequence). The CDR3 contains 16 residues. The CDR3 is CASSPLVGVGNYGYTF. The CDR3 nucleotides are TGTGCCAGCAGCCCTCTAGTAGGGGTGGGAAACTATGGCTACACCTTC.

V gene TRBV6-5 combines with J gene TRBJ1-5; TRBD1 aligns across 8 bases. The V segment lost 6 bases and the J segment 9 bases; nucleotides outside the gene matches: 7. The CDR3 totals 13 residues. Germline CDR1 reads MNHEY; CDR2 reads SVGAGI. DNA of the CDR3: TGTGCCAGCAGAGACAGGGGCACCGTGCCCCAGCATTTT. Its protein product is CASRDRGTVPQHF.

This clone is termed medium-sized. The V and J genes are TRBV10-3 and TRBJ2-2; 7 bases fit TRBD2. CDR1 and CDR2 (germline): ENHRY, SYGVKD. CDR3 length: 16 residues. The J segment lost 5 bases and the V segment lost 3 bases, leaving 9 bases of the junction unmatched. CDR3 sequence (DNA): TGTGCCATCAGTGAATCGGGCGGGAGTGGTACCGGGGAGCTGTTTTTT. Encoded protein: CAISESGGSGTGELFF.

The chain uses TRBV21-1 and TRBJ2-1; TRBD2 is the table's D call, not checked against the DNA. TRBV21-1 is recorded as a pseudogene. There are 18 residues in the CDR3. This CDR3 is CASSRRRTSPKVLNEQFF. CDR3 nucleotide sequence: TGTGCCAGCAGCAGACGCCGGACTAGCCCAAAGGTCCTCAATGAGCAGTTCTTC.

The chain combines TRBV5-4 with TRBJ2-2, with 8 bases aligning to TRBD2. CDR3 size: 16 residues. Trimming at V came to 1 base and at J to 5 bases, leaving 7 bases not matched to a gene. Germline V gene data show CDR1 as SGHNT and CDR2 as YYREEE (reference sequence). CDR3 DNA sequence: TGTGCCAGCAGCTTGCTCAGCGGGAGACGAACCGGGGAGCTGTTTTTT. It specifies CASSLLSGRRTGELFF.

This chain connects TRBV5-1 to TRBJ1-1; TRBD1 might be the D (5 bases). Germline lookup yields CDR1 SGHRS and CDR2 YFSETQ. The CDR3 length is 14 residues. Trimming removed 0 bases at V and 3 bases at J, with 9 bases between. Here the CDR3 DNA reads TGCGCCAGCAGCTTGGAGGGGCGAGACACTGAAGCTTTCTTT. This codes for CASSLEGRDTEAFF.

The V call is TRBV4-1, the J call TRBJ1-1, with TRBD1 identical over 7 bases. V was pared by 0 bases and J by 2 bases, with 3 bases of the junction left unmatched. The CDR3 is made up of 15 amino acids. Germline CDR1 and CDR2: MGHRA and YSYEKL. Here the CDR3 reads CASSQDSGGNTEAFF. DNA of the CDR3: TGCGCCAGCAGCCAAGATTCAGGGGGAAACACTGAAGCTTTCTTT.